Detailed here is one TCR beta chain. The antigen remains unidentified. Regarding donors, all were healthy bone marrow donors. Primers: 60 Vbeta forward and 13 Jbeta reverse. Clones were read by immunoSEQ multiplex PCR, and TCRdb kept only the in-frame ones, dropping some. The sample includes around 150,000 clones, 70% to 90% of them seen just once. This sample was included in a study of cytomegalovirus exposure and HLA in healthy donors. Study-wide findings and caveats: A previous analysis found most TCR beta V segments productive roughly 90% or roughly 30% of the time.

The V end was cut by 0 bases, the J end by 1 base, with 13 bases between. Per germline, CDR1 SGHVS and CDR2 FNYEAQ. CDR3 length equals 16 residues. This clonotype was obtained from a man aged 18 to 29 in good health and CMV-seropositive. What was sequenced was PBMCs. The V call is TRBV7-6, the J call TRBJ2-7, with a tentative D call TRBD2 (6 bases). CDR3 region: CASSLATGTRSYEQYF. CDR3 bases: TGTGCCAGCAGCTTAGCTACCGGGACTCGTTCCTACGAGCAGTACTTC.